These 14 T cell receptor beta chains originate from one sample sequenced in a study of T cells in narcolepsy. Produced via immunoSEQ multiplex PCR; TCRdb's table is partial and in-frame only. This sample yields 20,000 to 30,000 clones, of which about 82% are seen a single time; about 10% belongs to the top ten. The source material was memory (CD45RA-) CD4+ T cells from blood. The receptors were gathered from a human donor in good health.

The V and J genes are TRBV5-1 and TRBJ2-1; maybe TRBD2 (6 bases). CDR1 and CDR2 from the germline V gene are SGHRS and YFSETQ. This CDR3 spans 13 amino acids. V lost 1 base and J 10 bases, leaving 12 bases between the germline ends. CDR3 DNA: TGCGCCAGCAGCTTGAGTACTGCGGGAGAGCAGTTCTTC. Its protein product is CASSLSTAGEQFF.

This chain joins TRBV19 and TRBJ1-2; 7 bases align to TRBD1. The CDR3 is 16 residues long. V was pared by 5 bases and J by 5 bases, with 14 bases of the junction left unmatched. The germline V gene has CDR1 LNHDA and CDR2 SQIVND (reference sequence). CDR3 sequence (DNA): TGTGCCAGTAGTCCAGAACAGGGGCCTGGTGGGTATGGCTACACCTTC. The encoded protein is CASSPEQGPGGYGYTF. The variable domain in full, with the rest retrieved from reference TRBV19 and TRBJ1-2, is DGGITQSPKYLFRKEGQNVTLSCEQNLNHDAMYWYRQDPGQGLRLIYYSQIVNDFQKGDIAEGYSVSREKKESFPLTVTSAQKNPTAFYLCASSPEQGPGGYGYTFGSGTRLTVV.

The chain couples TRBV28 to TRBJ2-6; D is possibly TRBD2 (5 bases). The germline V and J ends were trimmed by 9 bases and 0 bases, with 9 bases remaining between them. Germline CDR1 MDHEN, CDR2 SYDVKM. This CDR3 region has 14 residues. CDR3 sequence (DNA): TGTGCCAGTGGACTGCGCTCTGGGGCCAACGTCCTGACTTTC. Residues: CASGLRSGANVLTF.

The chain recombines TRBV10-3 with TRBJ1-5; no clear D. V was cut by 4 bases and J by 1 base, with 11 bases left in between. Germline assignment: CDR1 ENHRY and CDR2 SYGVKD. The CDR3 extends over 15 amino acids. DNA of the CDR3: TGTGCCATCAGTGTCGGATTATTCAGCAATCAGCCCCAGCATTTT. Translating it yields CAISVGLFSNQPQHF.

The chain links TRBV7-6 to TRBJ2-2, with 7 bases identical to TRBD1. With V trimmed by 1 base and J by 6 bases, 8 bases remained unmatched. Per the germline V gene, CDR1 is SGHVS and CDR2 is FNYEAQ. The CDR3 totals 16 residues. The CDR3 loop is CASSLVGGGSAGELFF. For the CDR3, the DNA is TGTGCCAGCAGCTTAGTAGGGGGCGGAAGCGCCGGGGAGCTGTTTTTT.

This chain joins TRBV5-1 and TRBJ2-5, with 10 bases aligning to TRBD2. Germline V gives CDR1 SGHRS, CDR2 YFSETQ. V was clipped by 0 bases and J by 4 bases; unmatched bases: 6. This CDR3 has 16 residues. This chain's CDR3 is CASSLATSGKGETQYF. CDR3 bases: TGCGCCAGCAGCTTGGCTACTAGCGGGAAAGGAGAGACCCAGTACTTC.

CDR3 loop: CASSSYAHVGVGYTF. In nucleotides, the CDR3 is TGTGCCAGCAGCTCGTACGCGCACGTGGGGGTCGGCTACACCTTC. The genes are TRBV7-2 and TRBJ1-2; D is perhaps TRBD1 (5 bases). Trimming left V 4 bases short and J 8 bases short, with 20 bases between. The CDR3 covers 15 residues. Germline CDR1 is SGHTA and CDR2 is FQGNSA.

The chain couples TRBV15 to TRBJ2-5, with no clear D. The CDR3 runs to 12 residues. V lost 0 bases to trimming and J lost 6 bases, with 5 bases between them. Germline lookup yields CDR1 LNHNV and CDR2 YYDKDF (reference sequence). The CDR3 loop reads CATSRDKQTQYF. CDR3 nucleotide sequence: TGTGCCACCAGCAGAGATAAGCAGACCCAGTACTTC. Supplemented by reference TRBV15 and TRBJ2-5, the full variable domain reads DAMVIQNPRYQVTQFGKPVTLSCSQTLNHNVMYWYQQKSSQAPKLLFHYYDKDFNNEADTPDNFQSRRPNTSFCFLDIRSPGLGDTAMYLCATSRDKQTQYFGPGTRLLVL.

The J gene is TRBJ1-2, the V gene TRBV11-1; D perhaps matches TRBD1 (6 bases). The CDR3 extends over 14 amino acids. The ends were cut back, 7 bases at V and 4 bases at J, with 16 bases in the middle. The germline V gene has CDR1 SGHAT and CDR2 FQDESV (reference sequence). For the CDR3, the DNA is TGTGCCAGCACCACCGGACCGGACAGCTATGGCTACACCTTC. Translating gives CASTTGPDSYGYTF.

The chain has TRBV6-6 and TRBJ2-3; 9 bases agree with TRBD1. The germline gives CDR1 MNHNY, CDR2 SVGAGI (reference sequence). V dropped 5 bases and J dropped 3; count of bases not matched to a gene: 6. CDR3 length equals 15 residues. CDR3 sequence reads: CASSRQGVWTDTQYF. The CDR3 DNA reads TGTGCCAGCAGTCGACAGGGGGTTTGGACAGATACGCAGTATTTT.

J is TRBJ1-5 and V is TRBV19; D remains unclear. Trimming removed 8 bases at V and 0 bases at J, with 8 bases between. There are 13 residues in the CDR3. The germline CDR1 and CDR2 sequences are LNHDA and SQIVND (reference sequence). This CDR3 is CASREYSNQPQHF. The CDR3 nucleotides read TGTGCCAGTCGTGAGTATAGCAATCAGCCCCAGCATTTT.

This chain joins TRBV28 and TRBJ1-2; TRBD1 agrees at 7 bases. V gave up 6 bases and J gave up 4 bases; unmatched junction bases: 5. This CDR3 contains 13 residues. CDR1 and CDR2 (germline): MDHEN, SYDVKM. Written as DNA, the CDR3 is TGTGCCAGCAGGTTGACAGGGATCTATGGCTACACCTTC. Protein sequence: CASRLTGIYGYTF.

With regard to this clone: One end of the junction varies from germline; a read error may be responsible. The V gene is TRBV11-3, the J gene TRBJ2-5; 9 nucleotides line up with TRBD2. The CDR3 has 16 amino acids. Per germline, CDR1 SGHNT and CDR2 YENEEA. The CDR3 sequence is CAGSQGTSRFQETQYF. The CDR3 DNA is TGTGCCGGCAGCCAAGGGACTAGCAGATTCCAAGAGACCCAGTACTTC.

This chain joins TRBV6-1 and TRBJ2-3, with D maybe TRBD2 (7 bases). From germline, CDR1 is MNHNS and CDR2 SASEGT. Trimming cost V 6 bases and J 8 bases, with 15 bases left between them. This CDR3 comprises 13 residues. The CDR3 protein is CASSKGRGATQYF. DNA for the CDR3: TGTGCCAGCAGCAAAGGTCGGGGGGCTACGCAGTATTTT.